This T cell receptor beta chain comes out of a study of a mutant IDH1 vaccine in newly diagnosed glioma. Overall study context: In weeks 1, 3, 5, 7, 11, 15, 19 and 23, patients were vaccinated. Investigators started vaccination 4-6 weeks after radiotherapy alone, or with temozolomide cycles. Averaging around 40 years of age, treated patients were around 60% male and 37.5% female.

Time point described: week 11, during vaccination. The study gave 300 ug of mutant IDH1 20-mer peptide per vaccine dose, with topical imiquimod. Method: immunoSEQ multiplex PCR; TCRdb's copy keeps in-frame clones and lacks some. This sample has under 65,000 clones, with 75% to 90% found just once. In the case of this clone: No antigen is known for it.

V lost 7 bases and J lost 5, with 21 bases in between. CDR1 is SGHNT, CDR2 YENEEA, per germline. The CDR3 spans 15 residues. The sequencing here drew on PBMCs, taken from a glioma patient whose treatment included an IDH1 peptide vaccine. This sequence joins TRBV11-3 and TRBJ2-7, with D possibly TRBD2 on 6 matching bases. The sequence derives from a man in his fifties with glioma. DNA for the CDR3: TGTGCCAGCACTCCAGGGAGGTGGGCAGTCCACGAGCAGTACTTC. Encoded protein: CASTPGRWAVHEQYF.